The 16 T cell receptor beta chains given below trace back to one sample, sequenced in a study of T cells in Graves' hyperthyroidism and ophthalmopathy. TCR beta CDR3 sequences were amplified from RNA transcripts. Researchers ran a first-round RT-PCR on the TCR CDR3 using the HTBI primer set. TCRdb reanalysed the multiplex PCR reads using MiXCR and keeps one entry per CDR3 protein. The data hold 550,000 to 800,000 distinct CDR3 sequences, with about a sixth observed a single time. Sequenced: blood. The source is a man between 18 and 35 years old with Graves' hyperthyroidism.

This rearrangement joins TRBV19 to TRBJ2-2; D is possibly TRBD1 (6 bases). This CDR3 is built from 18 residues. Germline V gene lookup returns CDR1 LNHDA and CDR2 SQIVND (reference sequence). V lost 8 bases and J 9 bases, leaving 31 bases between the germline ends. The CDR3 DNA reads TGTGCCAGTGCTCCGGGCGACTACCCTCTTCCAGGGGCTAGGGAGCTGTTTTTT. This codes for CASAPGDYPLPGARELFF. Looking up the rest from reference TRBV19 and TRBJ2-2 gives the full variable domain: DGGITQSPKYLFRKEGQNVTLSCEQNLNHDAMYWYRQDPGQGLRLIYYSQIVNDFQKGDIAEGYSVSREKKESFPLTVTSAQKNPTAFYLCASAPGDYPLPGARELFFGEGSRLTVL.

This clonotype came up a few times. This sequence joins TRBV5-6 and TRBJ2-7; 8 bases fit TRBD1. CDR1 is SGHDT, CDR2 YYEEEE, per germline. The V segment lost 2 bases and the J segment 2 bases; nucleotides outside the gene matches: 6. This CDR3 spans 15 amino acids. The chain's CDR3 is CASSLPGTGTYEQYF. CDR3 DNA: TGTGCCAGCAGCTTACCCGGGACAGGTACCTACGAGCAGTACTTC.

This clonotype has more than one count but fewer than ten. The J gene is TRBJ1-5, the V gene TRBV6-1, with D unclear. The CDR3 covers 12 residues. Germline-derived CDR1 and CDR2 are MNHNS and SASEGT. V was pared by 6 bases and J by 3 bases, with 6 bases between. CDR3 protein: CASRRDNQPQHF. The CDR3 DNA sequence: TGTGCCAGCAGACGGGACAATCAGCCCCAGCATTTT.

This clonotype was recorded many times. This chain links TRBV29-1 with TRBJ2-7; no clear D. The V gene's germline CDR1 is SQVTM and CDR2 ANQGSEA. The V and J ends lost 7 bases and 0 bases respectively, with 13 bases between them. This CDR3 is built from 13 residues. CDR3 loop: CSARLTDSYEQYF. The CDR3 region has the DNA TGCAGCGCGCGGCTGACCGACTCCTACGAGCAGTACTTC.

There are a few counts of this clonotype. The chain combines TRBV18 with TRBJ2-2; 9 bases line up with TRBD1. Germline V lookup: CDR1 KGHSH, CDR2 LQKENI. V shed 5 bases and J 5 bases; nucleotides not matched to a gene: 9. The CDR3 spans 16 residues. In nucleotides, the CDR3 is TGTGCCAGCTCATCGTCCGGGACAGGGTTAACCGGGGAGCTGTTTTTT. This gives the protein CASSSSGTGLTGELFF. The complete variable domain, with remaining parts taken from reference TRBV18 and TRBJ2-2, reads NAGVMQNPRHLVRRRGQEARLRCSPMKGHSHVYWYRQLPEEGLKFMVYLQKENIIDESGMPKERFSAEFPKEGPSILRIQQVVRGDSAAYFCASSSSGTGLTGELFFGEGSRLTVL.

This clonotype was observed many times. This sequence joins TRBV27 and TRBJ2-7; D perhaps matches TRBD2 (6 bases). CDR1 is MNHEY, CDR2 SMNVEV, per germline (reference sequence). The CDR3 totals 15 residues. V lost 8 bases to trimming and J lost 6 bases, with 23 bases between them. The CDR3 bases are TGTGCCAGCTCTCCCTCGCTGGGAGGCCTGCTCGAGCAGTACTTC. Translating it yields CASSPSLGGLLEQYF.

This clonotype was counted only a few times. This may come from a read error, since a much larger clone is one base off. The chain is built from TRBV28 and TRBJ2-3; D is unresolved. Deletions cut 7 bases from V and 0 bases from J, with 20 bases between. The CDR3 covers 17 residues. Germline CDR1 and CDR2: MDHEN and SYDVKM. The CDR3 DNA is TGTGCCAGCATCCCCGGCGTCGGGCGGAAAAGCACAGATACGCAGTATTTT. Its translation: CASIPGVGRKSTDTQYF.

As concerns this clonotype: A much larger clone sits a single nucleotide away, making a read error possible. The chain couples TRBV6-2 or TRBV6-3 to TRBJ1-1; TRBD1 matches 7 bases. The germline gives CDR1 MNHEY, CDR2 SVGEGT. There are 12 residues in the CDR3. CDR3 nucleotides: TGTGCCATCAGTTGGGGGACAGCTGAAGCTTTCTTT. It encodes CAISWGTAEAFF.

This clonotype showed up many times. The V and J genes are TRBV2 and TRBJ2-5, with 10 bases lining up with TRBD2. V lost 8 bases and J lost 3; bases outside the gene matches: 6. CDR3 length equals 14 residues. Germline V lookup: CDR1 SNHLY, CDR2 FYNNEI. The CDR3 region has the DNA TGTGCCAGCCGCGTAGCGGGAGGAGAAGAGACCCAGTACTTC. Encoded protein: CASRVAGGEETQYF.

This clonotype was recorded many times. The rearrangement uses TRBV19 and TRBJ2-1; TRBD2 matches at 9 bases. The CDR3 is 15 amino acids. The trim removed 3 bases at V and 6 bases at J, leaving 6 bases unmatched. Germline V gene lookup returns CDR1 LNHDA and CDR2 SQIVND (reference sequence). CDR3 bases: TGTGCCAGTAGTATTTCAGGACTAGCGAGCAATGAGCAGTTCTTC. It translates to CASSISGLASNEQFF. Complete variable domain (other parts from reference TRBV19 and TRBJ2-1): DGGITQSPKYLFRKEGQNVTLSCEQNLNHDAMYWYRQDPGQGLRLIYYSQIVNDFQKGDIAEGYSVSREKKESFPLTVTSAQKNPTAFYLCASSISGLASNEQFFGPGTRLTVL.

V is TRBV5-4 and J is TRBJ1-1; D not resolved. The V end lost 0 bases, the J end lost 0 bases, and 6 bases lay between the germline ends. The germline CDR1 and CDR2 sequences are SGHNT and YYREEE (reference sequence). The length of the CDR3 is 14 residues. CDR3 sequence (DNA): TGTGCCAGCAGCTTGGTACCACTGAACACTGAAGCTTTCTTT. Protein sequence: CASSLVPLNTEAFF.

This clonotype has a count of ten or more. CDR3 amino acids: CASSLTGYSVTNTEAFF. The DNA for the CDR3 is TGTGCCAGCAGCTTAACAGGGTATTCCGTCACGAACACTGAAGCTTTCTTT. V and J are TRBV7-3 and TRBJ1-1; no reliable D call. The CDR3 totals 17 residues. V lost 0 bases and J lost 1, with 15 bases in between. Per the germline V gene, CDR1 is SGHTA and CDR2 is FQGTGA.

This chain joins TRBV12-3 or TRBV12-4 and TRBJ2-2; D possibly corresponds to TRBD1 (7 bases). This CDR3 has 14 amino acids. Trimming left V 1 base short and J 7 bases short, with 10 bases between. The CDR3 bases are TGTGCCAGCAGTTTAGGCAGGGGGGTCGGGGAGCTGTTTTTT. Its translation is CASSLGRGVGELFF.

This clonotype was seen at least ten times. The chain couples TRBV7-8 to TRBJ2-7; 9 nucleotides match TRBD1. V was pared by 7 bases and J by 0 bases, with 4 bases of the junction left unmatched. Germline CDR1 SGHVS, CDR2 FQNEAQ. This CDR3 has 14 amino acids. CDR3 sequence reads: CASTPTGGSYEQYF. The DNA of the CDR3 is TGTGCCAGCACCCCGACAGGGGGCTCCTACGAGCAGTACTTC.

The J gene is TRBJ2-7, the V gene TRBV9, with D maybe TRBD2 (6 bases). The germline V and J ends were trimmed by 4 bases and 7 bases, with 18 bases remaining between them. The CDR3 loop spans 14 amino acids. Per the germline V gene, CDR1 is SGDLS and CDR2 is YYNGEE. The CDR3 nucleotides read TGTGCCAGCAGCCCGAGCGGGCTGATTACGGAGCAGTACTTC. It is translated as CASSPSGLITEQYF. The full variable domain, completed using reference TRBV9 and TRBJ2-7, is DSGVTQTPKHLITATGQRVTLRCSPRSGDLSVYWYQQSLDQGLQFLIQYYNGEERAKGNILERFSAQQFPDLHSELNLSSLELGDSALYFCASSPSGLITEQYFGPGTRLTVT.

This clonotype was detected ten times or more. The chain links TRBV28 to TRBJ2-7, with a tentative D call TRBD2 (8 bases). This CDR3 is 15 amino acids long. Germline V CDR1 and CDR2: MDHEN, SYDVKM. Trimming took 6 bases from V and 2 from J, leaving 17 bases between them. The chain's CDR3 is CASSQGGLGAYEQYF. CDR3 sequence (DNA): TGTGCCAGCAGCCAGGGGGGACTAGGAGCCTACGAGCAGTACTTC. Full variable domain (rest looked up from reference TRBV28 and TRBJ2-7): DVKVTQSSRYLVKRTGEKVFLECVQDMDHENMFWYRQDPGLGLRLIYFSYDVKMKEKGDIPEGYSVSREKKERFSLILESASTNQTSMYLCASSQGGLGAYEQYFGPGTRLTVT.